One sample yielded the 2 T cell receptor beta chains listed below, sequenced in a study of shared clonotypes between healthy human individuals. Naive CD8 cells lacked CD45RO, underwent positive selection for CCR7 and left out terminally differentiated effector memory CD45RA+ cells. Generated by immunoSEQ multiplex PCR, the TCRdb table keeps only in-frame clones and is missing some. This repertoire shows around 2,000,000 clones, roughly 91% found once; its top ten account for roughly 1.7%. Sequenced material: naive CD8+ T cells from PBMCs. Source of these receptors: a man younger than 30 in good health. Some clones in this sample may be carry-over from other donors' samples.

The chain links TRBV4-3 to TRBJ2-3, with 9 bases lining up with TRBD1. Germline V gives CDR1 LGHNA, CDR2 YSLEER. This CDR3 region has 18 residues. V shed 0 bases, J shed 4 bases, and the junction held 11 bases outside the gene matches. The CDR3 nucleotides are TGCGCCAGCAGCCAAGATCTTAGGGACAGGGCACTCGCAGATACGCAGTATTTT. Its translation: CASSQDLRDRALADTQYF.

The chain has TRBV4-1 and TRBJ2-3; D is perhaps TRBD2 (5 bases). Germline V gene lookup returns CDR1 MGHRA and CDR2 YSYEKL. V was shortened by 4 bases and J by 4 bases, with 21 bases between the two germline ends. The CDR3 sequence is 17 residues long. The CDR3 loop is CASSPPAAGPGSDTQYF. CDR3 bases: TGCGCCAGCAGCCCCCCAGCGGCGGGCCCTGGCTCAGATACGCAGTATTTT.